There are a few counts of the clone carrying this T cell receptor beta chain. The antigen remains unidentified. Unique molecular identifiers were attached to individual cDNA molecules during library preparation. Under the authors' procedure: A typical sample had around 90,000 TCRs, with about 23,224 to 690,600 overall. MiXCR, applied by TCRdb to the RACE reads, yields one record per CDR3 protein. V and J calls and clone size were set by TCRdb, not the authors. The table lists approximately 84,000 distinct CDR3 sequences, roughly 11% of them singletons, with 1.6% in the top ten. The germline gives CDR1 SQVTM, CDR2 ANQGSEA. V lost 7 bases and J 0 bases, leaving 13 bases between the germline ends. The CDR3 is 14 residues long. Time point described: patch test 2, 6 weeks after DPC sensitization. Treatment here: therapeutic diphenylcyclopropenone sensitization with weekly scalp DPC. This specimen comes from a study of human T cells and chemical hapten exposure. At the level of the study: A 2 cm by 2 cm inner upper arm patch received 2% DPC for sensitization. Study-level points and caveats: Significantly more large CDR3 similarity clusters arose among expanded TCRs than among controls.

This specimen was whole blood, taken in connection with sensitization to the hapten diphenylcyclopropenone (DPC). This receptor was identified in a man between 18 and 29 years old with alopecia areata. Some clones in this sample may be carry-over from other donors' samples. V and J are TRBV29-1 and TRBJ2-1; D not resolved. CDR3 residues: CSALMQISYNEQFF. CDR3 DNA sequence: TGCAGCGCTCTAATGCAGATCTCCTACAATGAGCAGTTCTTC.